The T cell receptor (beta chain) described here comes from a study of neurological immune-mediated disorders. This clonotype was detected many times. One entry per CDR3 protein results from TCRdb running MiXCR on the 5' RACE reads. This sample has 80,000 or so distinct CDR3 sequences, with around 9.9% found just once. The CDR3 is made up of 16 amino acids. Germline values: CDR1 MNHEY, CDR2 SVGAGI. The ends were cut back, 2 bases at V and 2 bases at J, with 14 bases in the middle. This clonotype was obtained from a man aged 50-60 years in good health. J is TRBJ2-3 and V is TRBV6-5; D perhaps matches TRBD2 (6 bases). Sequenced sample: PBMCs. In DNA form, the CDR3 reads TGTGCCAGCAGTTACGTTTCGGCGGGGATCACAGATACGCAGTATTTT. It encodes CASSYVSAGITDTQYF.